This T cell receptor (beta chain) comes out of a study of lung T cells in sarcoidosis with Löfgren's syndrome (dated by TCRdb to 2016 to 2017). Turning to the overall study: Sarcoidosis was characterized as a granulomatous disease that is mostly pulmonary, in which CD4+ T cells accumulate in bronchoalveolar lavage fluid. The repertoire analyses centered on Lofgren's syndrome patients.

What the research found in general, with its limitations: The study only suggested recognition of a sarcoidosis-associated antigen, and the antigen remained putative and unidentified. In Lofgren's syndrome patients, relative to control subjects, TRAV12-1 and TRBV2 were reported to be the most expanded V gene segments. Analysis of alphabeta pairing showed that TRAV12-1 paired preferentially with TRBV2, and the TCRs formed by this pairing showed CDR3 homology. Sharing of TRAV12-1 and TRBV2 CDR3 motifs among multiple Lofgren's syndrome patients was reported, suggesting public CD4+ TCR repertoires.

The germline ends are 22 bases apart after V is trimmed by 7 bases and J by 10 bases. The CDR3 holds 14 amino acids from the cysteine to the phenylalanine. Just CDR3 DNA is preserved here, 42 bases in frame from base 1. CDR1 MNHNS and CDR2 SASEGT are derived from the germline V gene. The study profiled TCR repertoires of CD4+ T cells collected through bronchoalveolar lavage. This clonotype was recorded many times. Its antigen is not yet known. The sample holds no much larger clone one base away, and base qualities are not on file. Sequencer: Illumina MiSeq. The public reads were quality trimmed at Q25 with fastp and then assembled into clones with MiXCR by TCRdb, keeping productive beta chains. Merged by CDR3 protein, the rows form single entries marked with the most common genes and DNA. This sample comprises about 9,400 distinct CDR3 sequences, just under 20% of them detected only once. Over 5.5% of the sample comes from the top ten.

This chain joins TRBV6-1 to TRBJ1-1; the D gene is perhaps TRBD1, from 6 matching bases. The specimen was CD4+ T cells from bronchoalveolar lavage. The origin of this receptor is a human donor with sarcoidosis (Löfgren's syndrome or another form), or a control subject (not recorded which). The CDR3 region: CASKITTGSLSAFF. The DNA reads TGTGCCAGCAAAATCACGACAGGATCTCTTTCAGCTTTCTTT.